This TCR beta chain originates from a study of somatic mutations in cytotoxic T cells in rheumatoid arthritis. Per germline, CDR1 MNHEY and CDR2 SMNVEV (reference sequence). CDR3 length: 14 amino acids. V was cut by 1 base and J by 0 bases, with 4 bases left in between. The assay was immunoSEQ multiplex PCR, and TCRdb's table has in-frame clones only and misses some. The table includes some 11,000 clones, about 69% detected once. General study points: Greater age accompanied higher CD8+ clonality in rheumatoid arthritis patients, a pattern that was absent in healthy controls.

Note on this clone: What it binds is unknown.

The clonotype comes from an adult with rheumatoid arthritis. This chain joins TRBV27 and TRBJ2-1; D call uncertain. Sequenced input: CD8+ T cells sorted from blood. The CDR3 region is CASSLFSSYNEQFF. CDR3 in DNA: TGTGCCAGCAGTTTATTTTCCTCCTACAATGAGCAGTTCTTC.